Below, 2 T cell receptor beta chains from the same sample are listed, as sequenced in a study of CD8 T cells in ankylosing spondylitis. Study-level results: Within ankylosing spondylitis blood, a TCR beta motif made up of several highly homologous variants appeared to be characteristic.

No antigen has been identified for these receptors. Each CDR3 protein gets one entry after TCRdb re-called the 5' RACE reads with MiXCR. The table shows roughly 370,000 distinct CDR3 sequences, with approximately 20% occurring only once. The sequencing sample was made of blood, either unsorted or a sorted T cell fraction (not recorded which). Receptor source: a male donor with ankylosing spondylitis.

The CDR3 nucleotides are TGTGCCAGCAGCCAAGCCGGCCAGGGCCCCCAAGAGACCCAGTACTTC. It translates to CASSQAGQGPQETQYF. The V gene is TRBV6-1, the J gene TRBJ2-5; D is perhaps TRBD1 (5 bases). Germline CDR1 and CDR2: MNHNS and SASEGT. The CDR3 totals 16 residues. V lost 6 bases to trimming and J lost 1 base, with 18 bases between them.

The genes are TRBV7-9 and TRBJ2-1; a possible D gene is TRBD1 (6 bases). The CDR3 is made up of 15 amino acids. Trimming removed 4 bases at V and 2 bases at J, with 12 bases between. Germline values: CDR1 SEHNR, CDR2 FQNEAQ (reference sequence). DNA for the CDR3: TGTGCCAGCAGCTCCAAAGGGGGAGCCTACAATGAGCAGTTCTTC. It codes for CASSSKGGAYNEQFF.